The source of this T cell receptor beta chain is a study of blood T cells in healthy people across ages (dated by TCRdb to between 2014 and 2016). Turning to the overall study: Template switching captured roughly one uniquely barcoded TCR beta cDNA molecule per two T cells in model experiments. Age-related changes in TCR beta repertoire diversity were measured in the study by deep sequencing normalized with unique cDNA molecular identifiers. The donors were split into four age groups: young (average about 15 years), middle-aged (over 35), aged (over 55) and long-lived (roughly 77). Donors of different ages were randomly distributed across sequencing lanes to avoid experimental bias. Using the same blood draw, the study looked at two additional independent replicas of 1 million unique cDNA reads for two donors, one aged 18 to 30 and the other aged 80 or older. Overall study results and their limits: The CMV infection status of donors was not known, potentially confounding age-related changes in expanded clonotypes. Observed TCR beta diversity per million T cells fell roughly linearly with age, and a significant reduction was already apparent by age roughly 40. A strong correlation was found between observed TCR beta diversity and the percentage of naive T cells measured by flow cytometry. Total diversity estimates from one million sequenced T cells were considered lower bounds and underestimates. Conclusive comparison of naive and antigen-experienced compartments was prevented by the profiling of bulk unsorted PBMCs. The long-lived group showed more naive CD4+ T cells, fewer expanded clones and increased TCR diversity than the aged group, suggesting age selection.

In its sample, this clonotype was seen a few times. Its antigen is currently not known. No clone much larger than this one lies a single base away; base qualities are absent. There are 14 amino acids in the CDR3, from cysteine to phenylalanine inclusive. Of all the DNA, just the CDR3 is kept, 42 bases in frame from base 1. The germline V gene encodes CDR1 MDHEN and CDR2 SYDVKM. The donors were 40 or so Caucasian individuals from Russia, aged 6 to 90 years, who were systemically healthy. About 9.1 milliliters of peripheral blood were collected from each donor into EDTA-treated Vacutainer tubes. Ficoll-Paque density-gradient centrifugation was used to isolate PBMCs, with at least 7 million per sample. Trizol reagent was used to extract total RNA from the PBMCs, yielding at least 5.5 micrograms per sample. Naive CD45RAhigh/CD27high T cell percentages were measured by flow cytometry on a PBMC aliquot from every donor.

Library construction relied on 5' RACE. This sample was sequenced with an Illumina HiSeq 2500. A second about 7 to 11 cycle PCR used a sample-barcoded 5' primer and a J-beta primer mix. Each TCR beta cDNA molecule received a unique molecular identifier from a template-switch 5' adaptor carrying 12 random nucleotides. Each sample yielded at least 2.5 million CDR3-containing paired-end reads. First-strand cDNA synthesis was performed from all RNA using the Mint cDNA synthesis kit, with priming by a TRBC-specific oligonucleotide. After uracil-DNA glycosylase treatment, a first 18-cycle PCR used universal primers M1SS and BC2_uni_R on all cDNA. Per the authors' processing: Normalization of each sample was performed by random selection of 1 million high-quality reads, each carrying a distinct molecular identifier. Instead of being binned into consensus sequences, reads that shared molecular identifiers were thrown out. MiTCR, set to a Q25 quality threshold and the strictest error-elimination algorithm, was used for CDR3 identification, clonotype clustering and error correction. Lower-bound total TCR beta diversity was estimated with a nonparametric unseen species model using Euler transformation. Using fastp at Q25 and MiXCR, TCRdb reprocessed the public reads and kept productive beta chains. Entries are consolidated by CDR3 protein sequence, retaining the most common genes and DNA. The V and J calls were determined by TCRdb, not by the authors. The sample table holds about a million distinct CDR3 sequences, of which just over 50% were seen once. Of the sample, roughly a fifth is held by the ten largest clones.

Sample: blood. The receptor's source is a woman in her sixties or seventies in good health. Recombination joined TRBV28 with TRBJ2-7, with the D segment identity uncertain. The J call may be wrong; the DNA end is better matched by TRBJ2-4. DNA sequence: TGTGCCAGCAAACCCCCAGGATCCAAAAACATTCAGTACTTC. The translation is CASKPPGSKNIQYF.